The entry below gives a single T cell receptor (beta chain) sequence along with its context. Its antigen is unknown. No clone much larger than this one lies a single base away; base qualities are absent. The cohort consisted of fewer than 700 healthy bone marrow donors. At the time of sampling, all cohort members were nominally healthy, though unrecorded immune exposures were likely present. The donor tested CMV seropositive, placing the donor among the 250 to 300 seropositive members of the cohort. A peripheral blood sample was collected from each donor, and TCR beta sequencing was performed on peripheral blood mononuclear cells. Genomic DNA extraction from the blood cell samples was performed with the Qiagen DNeasy Blood Extraction Kit. Receptor libraries were prepared by the immunoSEQ multiplex PCR assay. For the multiplex PCR, a mixture combining 60 forward primers for TCR Vbeta segments and 13 reverse primers for TCR Jbeta segments was used. The CDR3 region of rearranged TCR beta genes was amplified from genomic DNA with a multiplex PCR assay. The Illumina HiSeq System was used to sequence the amplified TCR beta libraries as 87-base-pair reads. As for how the authors treated the data: Across the 666 repertoires, a later analysis counted 80 million or so unique TCR beta chains, around 11 million of which were shared by at least two donors. A nearest-neighbor algorithm error-corrected the raw reads and collapsed the reads into unique sequences, merging closely related sequences to remove PCR and sequencing errors. To assign V, D and J gene segments, CDR3 sequences were aligned to IMGT reference sequences. For a sequence to be retained, a match of at least six nucleotides to both a V gene segment and a J gene segment was required. Rearrangements were classified as productive when the CDR3 lacked stop codons and remained in frame with V and J, and all other rearrangements were classified as non-productive. CDR3 was defined by IMGT convention, running from the second conserved V-encoded cysteine to the conserved J-encoded phenylalanine. Sequences without an unambiguous match to a single V gene segment were excluded from the earlier analysis of several hundred of the donors. In an earlier analysis of approximately 550 of the donors, V segments were called functional above 56.7% productive rearrangements and were called segregating when the between-donor standard deviation exceeded 5%. A statistical classification framework was built to diagnose cytomegalovirus status from the catalog of TCR beta chain sequences. V and J gene assignment, in a later analysis, came from comparing TCR nucleotide sequences with IMGT/GENE-DB human TR gene sequences. A later analysis assigned CDR3 sequences and most-parsimonious VDJ recombination scenarios with the TCRdist pipeline. In a later analysis, each TCR beta chain was defined by its CDR3 amino acid sequence together with its V-gene family, and reads lacking a unique V-gene family were excluded. As a way to deal with suspected cross-contamination and a sequencing artifact, a later analysis dropped roughly 620 nucleotide sequences that were highly shared and had low generation probability. A later analysis calculated a clonal expansion index for each public chain from normalized within-repertoire ranks of inferred template counts. In a later analysis, generation probabilities were computed with a VDJ recombination model fitted to out-of-frame rearrangements, and the resulting probabilities were checked against IGoR. In a later analysis, TCR-TCR, TCR-HLA and TCR-CMV co-occurrence was scored with hypergeometric tests, and a repertoire-size bias correction was applied to TCR pairs. In a later analysis, false discovery rates were estimated by permuting HLA or CMV assignments 20 times. In a later analysis, co-occurring TCRs were grouped with DBSCAN, and TCRdist sequence similarity was added when clustering was performed within HLA-allele-positive subsets. For co-occurrence clustering, repertoires with fewer than 30,000 or more than 120,000 public chains were excluded, along with five repertoires with anomalous nucleotide sharing. TCRdb retrieved this table from immuneACCESS and kept in-frame rearrangements only. Not all clones are present; in checked studies, unresolved V genes account for under half, and no reason is known for the remainder. The V and J calls and clone size are taken from that table; D and trimming were inferred from the DNA. The sample includes about 160,000 clones, with approximately 78% observed a single time. More than 0.75% of the sample rests with the top ten.

The source of the sample is a study of cytomegalovirus exposure and HLA in healthy donors (dated by TCRdb to between 2016 and 2019). About the study as a whole: In an earlier analysis of under 750 of the donors, 276 Gb of sequence data and 90 million to 120 million unique TCR beta sequences from some 170 million T cells were reported. To predict cytomegalovirus infection status, the study brought together high-throughput TCR immunosequencing, statistical association of individual TCRs with disease status, and machine learning. The study aimed to test whether signatures of past pathogen exposure could be identified by cataloging public T cell receptors. Donor age, sex, ethnicity and CMV serostatus were compiled together with the repertoire data. The later analysis used no new phenotypic data to find candidate immune exposures, relying instead on TCR beta sequences and their occurrence across donors. In an earlier analysis of roughly 580 of the donors, high-throughput TCR beta sequencing was used to judge whether each TCR beta V gene segment behaved as functional or pseudogenic. Roughly 320 gigabases of sequencing data and around 80 million unique TCR sequences made up an early release that covered 640 HLA-typed donors. In a later analysis, previously published TCR beta repertoires from 666 donors were re-analyzed and high-resolution HLA genotyping was added so that TCR occurrence patterns could be studied. Among the roughly 390 genotyped donors, around 81% belonged to the genetic ancestry cluster associated with self-reported Caucasian donors. The number of donors typed differed by locus, with about 629-640 for A, B, C, DRB1 and DQB1, 522 for DQA1, 600 to 610 for DPA1, and approximately 470 for DPB1. Every repertoire in the discovery cohort had been generated on one and the same sequencing platform. Across 300 to 500 genotyped donors of the cohort, an average of approximately 200,000 unique TCR beta nucleotide sequences per donor were sequenced, and roughly 17% of those sequences were non-productive. In a later genetic analysis, genome-wide SNP genotypes for about three fifths of the roughly 670 donors were used, and that subset was treated as a discovery cohort. The T cell repertoires of 670 or so subjects were profiled by immunosequencing and related to cytomegalovirus serostatus. Along with the approximately 650-subject first cohort, a separate validation cohort of over a hundred different subjects was used. Roughly five DR-DQ haplotypes were handled as single units for association and clustering, since linkage in the cohort was strong. HLA typing included class I and class II loci at four-digit resolution. The study at large found these results: Immune exposure information for the cohort was limited to CMV serostatus. Three of the identified cytomegalovirus-associated TCR beta chains were confirmed in vitro to be specific for cytomegalovirus antigens. The study listed 164 TCR beta chains as associated with cytomegalovirus. Most CMV-associated TCR beta chains appeared to be HLA-restricted in a later analysis, and the HLA associations seemed to be driven largely by CMV exposure. In both the original and validation cohorts, the classifier was reported to diagnose cytomegalovirus status with high specificity and sensitivity. According to a later genetic analysis, donors in an Asian-associated ancestry cluster had fewer N-insertions in productive TCRs than the roughly 700-donor mean. Correlated functional status among segregating V segments might reflect linkage disequilibrium, but an unknown experimental factor could not be ruled out. A later genetic analysis associated a missense DCLRE1C variant with V-gene and J-gene trimming of TCR beta chains, and an independent cohort replicated the association. A later analysis reported that several top co-occurrence clusters appeared linked to parvovirus B19, influenza, CMV and Epstein-Barr virus. In a later analysis, about 17,000 TCR beta sequences were associated with specific HLA alleles at a false discovery rate of 0.05. An earlier analysis of 587 of the donors showed that most TCR beta V segments appeared in productive rearrangements either about 87% or about 30% of the time, which broadly matched IMGT annotations. The authors suggested that the approach could potentially be extended to other disease states and immunological phenotypes. Some IMGT-functional V segments, including TRBV6-2 and TRBV6-3, could not be distinguished by the 87-base-pair reads and were therefore excluded. When HLA alleles, especially DR and DQ, strongly co-occurred, attributing TCR associations to individual alleles was difficult. The sequencing pipeline was judged likely to have produced a cluster of highly shared sequence variants as a technical artifact. Because counts were too low, about 15 rarely observed V segments, including chromosome 9 orphons, were left out of the earlier analysis of 587 of the donors. In a later analysis, HLA-associated TCR beta chains were found to be more clonally expanded and to have lower generation probabilities than equally common non-associated chains. Most TCR sequences were seen in very few donors, while some public TCRs were found in many individuals. HLA typing was unavailable for some donors at each locus, so association tests used only the typed subset. Presence/absence analyses assumed roughly uniform sequencing depth across donors, an assumption that may not hold. In a later analysis, TCR association rates were found to vary across HLA loci, with the most associated TCRs seen for DRB1 alleles and the fewest for HLA-C alleles. A further reported finding was that TCR beta sequences accurately predicted the HLA-A and HLA-B alleles for most subjects in the first cohort. Only TCR beta chains were sequenced in this cohort, and the absence of alpha or paired-chain data limited detectable features.

The germline V gene provides CDR1 SNHLY and CDR2 FYNNEI. Here V drops 4 bases and J drops 0 bases, and the junction holds 5 bases not matched to any gene. The CDR3 starts with the cysteine, ends with the phenylalanine, and has 15 residues. Only the CDR3 DNA is retained, 45 bases long and in frame from the first base. Sequencing was performed on PBMCs. The receptor was derived from a girl between 2 and 10 years old in good health and CMV-seropositive. The chain employs TRBV2 and TRBJ2-7, with 8 junctional bases fitting TRBD1. The DNA sequence is given as TGTGCCAGCAGTGGTTCCGGGACAGGCTCCTACGAGCAGTACTTC. Its amino acids are CASSGSGTGSYEQYF.